These 13 T cell receptor beta chains came from one sample sequenced in a study of blood T cell repertoires in COVID-19. Generated by immunoSEQ multiplex PCR, the TCRdb table keeps only in-frame clones and is missing some. The table has around 260,000 clones, more than 90% seen once; the top ten hold roughly 2.7%. The source material was peripheral blood. The origin of the receptors is a person aged 18 to 35 with COVID-19, enrolled during active disease.

The chain employs TRBV5-4 and TRBJ2-1; no clear D gene. This CDR3 is 12 amino acids long. Per germline, CDR1 SGHNT and CDR2 YYREEE (reference sequence). Trimming took 4 bases from V and 8 from J, leaving 10 bases between them. In DNA, the CDR3 is TGTGCCAGCAGCGAAGACTTGGATGAGCAGTTCTTC. It is translated as CASSEDLDEQFF. The full variable domain, in which reference TRBV5-4 and TRBJ2-1 provide the parts outside the CDR3, is ETGVTQSPTHLIKTRGQQVTLRCSSQSGHNTVSWYQQALGQGPQFIFQYYREEENGRGNFPPRFSGLQFPNYSSELNVNALELDDSALYLCASSEDLDEQFFGPGTRLTVL.

This chain links TRBV9 with TRBJ2-1; a weak D match, TRBD2 (6 bases). The germline V and J ends were trimmed by 0 bases and 9 bases, with 19 bases remaining between them. Germline CDR1 SGDLS, CDR2 YYNGEE. The CDR3 contains 16 residues. The CDR3 protein is CASSVVVGSAYGEQFF. CDR3 DNA sequence: TGTGCCAGCAGCGTAGTCGTCGGGAGCGCCTACGGTGAGCAGTTCTTC.

V usage is TRBV6-5 and J usage is TRBJ2-7; TRBD2 might be the D (6 bases). V was clipped by 2 bases and J by 7 bases, with 15 bases between them. The germline V gene encodes CDR1 MNHEY and CDR2 SVGAGI. The CDR3 totals 14 residues. For the CDR3, the DNA is TGTGCCAGCAGTTACCTTCCGGGGGATCGGGAGCAGTACTTC. It yields the protein CASSYLPGDREQYF.

V gene TRBV30 combines with J gene TRBJ1-1; the D is unclear. Germline CDR1 and CDR2: GTSNPN and SVGIG (reference sequence). This CDR3 is built from 11 residues. Deletions cut 5 bases from V and 4 bases from J, with 8 bases between. The CDR3 DNA sequence: TGTGCCTGGGGGGAGGCCACTGAAGCTTTCTTT. Translating it yields CAWGEATEAFF.

The V and J genes are TRBV3-1 (or the pseudogene TRBV3-2) and TRBJ1-1; D possibly corresponds to TRBD1 (6 bases). The CDR3 covers 12 residues. Germline loops: CDR1 LGHDT, CDR2 YNNKEL (reference sequence). Trimming removed 6 bases from V and 6 bases from J, with 11 bases in between. CDR3 region: CASSPGQPEAFF. CDR3 sequence (DNA): TGTGCCAGCAGTCCCGGACAGCCTGAAGCTTTCTTT.

V and J are TRBV24-1 and TRBJ2-3; TRBD2 aligns across 9 bases. V trimming: 7 bases; J trimming: 5 bases; junction bases outside the gene matches: 15. The CDR3 has 17 amino acids. Per the germline V gene, CDR1 is KGHDR and CDR2 is SFDVKD. CDR3 region: CATSLSTGGRAGDTQYF. CDR3 sequence (DNA): TGTGCCACCAGCCTCTCGACGGGCGGGAGGGCCGGAGATACGCAGTATTTT.

V gene TRBV24-1 combines with J gene TRBJ2-2; 8 bases fit TRBD1. V shed 3 bases and J 5 bases; nucleotides not matched to a gene: 10. The CDR3 contains 17 residues. Germline-derived CDR1 and CDR2 are KGHDR and SFDVKD. Here the CDR3 DNA reads TGTGCCACCAGTGATACTATGGACAGGGTAGGGACCGGGGAGCTGTTTTTT. Translated: CATSDTMDRVGTGELFF.

This clone has only a few counts. V is TRBV12-2 and J is TRBJ1-5; the table's D call TRBD1 went unverified against the DNA. TRBV12-2 is an annotated pseudogene. There are 19 residues in the CDR3. CDR3 sequence: CASTPRAQGQGYSNQPQHF. CDR3 coding DNA: TGTGCAAGTACCCCCCGAGCTCAAGGGCAGGGTTATAGCAATCAGCCCCAGCATTTT.

This chain uses TRBV7-8 with TRBJ2-1; 9 bases are a match to TRBD1. The length of the CDR3 is 16 residues. Germline V lookup: CDR1 SGHVS, CDR2 FQNEAQ. V dropped 5 bases and J dropped 2; count of bases not matched to a gene: 7. The CDR3 protein is CASSQRTGATYNEQFF. The CDR3 DNA reads TGTGCCAGCAGCCAAAGGACAGGGGCGACCTACAATGAGCAGTTCTTC.

This chain links TRBV28 with TRBJ1-6; 7 bases fit TRBD1. CDR1 and CDR2 from the germline V gene are MDHEN and SYDVKM. The CDR3 sequence is 17 residues long. Trimming at V came to 6 bases and at J to 5 bases, leaving 13 bases not matched to a gene. CDR3 sequence (DNA): TGTGCCAGCAGCTCTATTAAGACAGGGCGTAATAATTCACCCCTCCACTTT. This encodes CASSSIKTGRNNSPLHF.

This chain connects TRBV2 to TRBJ2-7; a weak D match, TRBD2 (5 bases). V was shortened by 6 bases and J by 6 bases, with 12 bases between the two germline ends. The CDR3 has 12 residues. From germline, CDR1 is SNHLY and CDR2 FYNNEI. The CDR3 sequence: CASREDRGEQYF. For the CDR3, the DNA is TGTGCCAGCAGGGAGGACCGGGGCGAGCAGTACTTC.

J is TRBJ1-6 and V is TRBV23-1; TRBD1 might be the D (6 bases). TRBV23-1 is noted as an ORF with a role that remains uncertain. The CDR3 runs 13 residues. V shed 7 bases and J shed 5 bases, with 9 bases lying between them. The CDR3, as DNA: TGCGCCAGCAACGACAGGAATAATTCACCCCTCCACTTT. Protein sequence: CASNDRNNSPLHF.

The chain joins TRBV5-4 to TRBJ1-1, with D uncertain. Germline CDR1 and CDR2: SGHNT and YYREEE (reference sequence). The CDR3 loop spans 13 amino acids. V was cut by 4 bases and J by 1 base, with 8 bases left in between. The CDR3 is CASSPVGNTEAFF. CDR3 DNA: TGTGCCAGCAGCCCGGTCGGGAACACTGAAGCTTTCTTT.